The subject of this entry is one T cell receptor (beta chain). Antigen specificity is unknown. The sample originates from a study of identical twins. Study findings and constraints: Beta out-of-frame sequences displayed a weaker excess of sharing between twins. Cross-sectional statistical analysis was relied on for the conclusions, without the same donors being followed.

TCRdb reanalysed the 5' RACE reads using MiXCR and keeps one entry per CDR3 protein. The top ten clones hold approximately 0.25% of a sample with 1.5 million to 2 million distinct CDR3 sequences, about 30% of them seen once. V was shortened by 1 base and J by 0 bases, with 11 bases between the two germline ends. The germline gives CDR1 SGHRS, CDR2 YFSETQ. The CDR3 is 16 amino acids. The chain joins TRBV5-1 to TRBJ2-1; D possibly uses TRBD1 or TRBD2 (5 bases each). Sequencing used cord blood. This receptor was identified in a newborn girl in good health. CDR3 DNA: TGCGCCAGCAGCTTGTGGGGACCGAGCTCCTACAATGAGCAGTTCTTC. Translating it yields CASSLWGPSSYNEQFF.